The T cell receptor beta chain under discussion was sequenced for a study of T-cell reconstitution after alpha-beta-depleted transplantation in children. Unique molecular identifiers tagged the TCRbeta library. One entry per CDR3 protein results from TCRdb running MiXCR on the PCR reads. The sample records hundreds of thousands of distinct CDR3 sequences, roughly 17% being singletons. V gave up 3 bases and J gave up 4 bases, with 22 bases separating them. The CDR3 is 17 residues long. Germline CDR1 and CDR2: SGHKS and YYEKEE (reference sequence). The TCR sequence derives from a human donor who donated a stem cell graft to a child with acute myeloid leukemia. J is TRBJ1-2 and V is TRBV5-5; the D is unclear. This specimen was PBMCs from the stem cell graft donor, taken from the stem cell graft. The CDR3 protein is CASSYTRFPETSYGYTF. The DNA of the CDR3 is TGTGCCAGCAGCTATACTAGGTTCCCAGAGACATCCTATGGCTACACCTTC.